The rows below give T cell receptor beta chains drawn from one sample of a study of molecular identifiers for immune sequencing clone quantification. Each CDR3 protein is one row after TCRdb ran MiXCR on the PCR reads. In the table there are around 2,500 distinct CDR3 sequences, 20% to 25% of which are singletons. The sequenced material came from naive CD8+ T cells from blood, with Jurkat cell RNA spiked in. These receptors all come from a human donor in good health. Some libraries in this study had Jurkat cell RNA spiked in. Each CDR3 is given with its conserved first and last residue. Fields, in order: D gene, clone size, CDR3 length, V gene, J gene, CDR3 protein, CDR3 DNA. The D gene is left open where the match is weak. Some rows have no size entry. The others give once, few or many, or a class for an expanded clone.

>-|-|14|TRBV12-3/TRBV12-4|TRBJ2-5
CASSKEDAQETQYF
TGTGCCAGCAGTAAAGAGGACGCTCAAGAGACCCAGTACTTC
>TRBD2|medium-sized|16|TRBV29-1|TRBJ2-7
CSVEGGGLAGSYEQYF
TGCAGCGTTGAAGGGGGAGGACTAGCGGGATCCTACGAGCAGTACTTC
>-|medium-sized|15|TRBV7-9|TRBJ2-1
CASSPKVGLDNEQFF
TGTGCCAGCAGCCCGAAAGTCGGTTTAGACAATGAGCAGTTCTTC
>-|-|14|TRBV6-2/TRBV6-3|TRBJ2-3
CASNQGGGADTQYF
TGTGCCAGCAACCAGGGAGGGGGGGCCGATACGCAGTATTTT
>TRBD2|medium-sized|15|TRBV28|TRBJ2-7
CASSFRGRLAYEQYF
TGTGCCAGCAGTTTTCGCGGGAGGTTGGCCTACGAGCAGTACTTC
>TRBD2|medium-sized|19|TRBV20-1|TRBJ2-1
CSASGTKGMTSGRMYEQFF
TGCAGTGCTAGCGGGACCAAGGGGATGACTAGCGGGAGGATGTATGAGCAGTTCTTC
>TRBD2|-|16|TRBV4-3|TRBJ2-1
CASSHPGTSPLNEQFF
TGCGCCAGCAGCCACCCCGGGACTAGTCCCCTCAATGAGCAGTTCTTC
>-|medium-sized|14|TRBV28|TRBJ1-1
CASSFSGLNTEAFF
TGTGCCAGCAGTTTCTCGGGACTTAACACTGAAGCTTTCTTT
>TRBD1|-|15|TRBV7-9|TRBJ2-5
CASSLVDRGQETQYF
TGTGCCAGCAGCTTAGTGGACAGGGGGCAAGAGACCCAGTACTTC
>TRBD1|-|14|TRBV7-9|TRBJ1-6
CASSAGQGNSPLHF
TGTGCCAGCAGCGCGGGACAGGGGAATTCACCCCTCCACTTT
>TRBD1|medium-sized|15|TRBV20-1|TRBJ2-7
CSARDRDRGWYEQYF
TGCAGTGCTAGGGATCGGGACAGGGGGTGGTACGAGCAGTACTTC
>-|-|11|TRBV5-6|TRBJ2-7
CASSLPGEQYF
TGTGCCAGCAGCTTACCAGGGGAGCAGTACTTC
>-|few|15|TRBV6-2/TRBV6-3|TRBJ2-2
CASSYVGGDTGELFF
TGTGCCAGCAGTTACGTAGGAGGGGACACCGGGGAGCTGTTTTTT
>-|medium-sized|13|TRBV19|TRBJ2-1
CASSMHPYNEQFF
TGTGCCAGTAGTATGCACCCCTACAATGAGCAGTTCTTC
>-|few|16|TRBV12-5|TRBJ2-3
CASGWGYSTSTDTQYF
TGTGCTAGTGGTTGGGGCTACAGCACTAGCACAGATACGCAGTATTTT
>-|-|9|TRBV2|TRBJ2-7
CASNHEQYF
TGTGCCAGCAACCACGAGCAGTACTTC
>-|-|17|TRBV6-5|TRBJ2-4
CASSSTRWVGAKNIQYF
TGTGCCAGCAGTTCTACAAGATGGGTCGGAGCCAAAAACATTCAGTACTTC
>-|-|13|TRBV5-1|TRBJ1-1
CASSLDINTEAFF
TGCGCCAGCAGCTTGGATATTAACACTGAAGCTTTCTTT
>-|large|14|TRBV7-3|TRBJ2-3
CASSSGLGTDTQYF
TGTGCCAGCAGCTCGGGGTTGGGCACAGATACGCAGTATTTT
>TRBD2|large|17|TRBV15|TRBJ2-2
CATSRDRLAGVTGELFF
TGTGCCACCAGCAGAGACCGATTAGCGGGAGTCACCGGGGAGCTGTTTTTT
>-|medium-sized|17|TRBV6-2/TRBV6-3|TRBJ2-1
CASSYSKDRPSYSEQFF
TGTGCCAGCAGTTACTCGAAGGACCGGCCTAGTTATAGTGAGCAGTTCTTC
>-|medium-sized|16|TRBV7-2|TRBJ2-7
CASSFSPGVPSYEQYF
TGTGCCAGCAGCTTTTCTCCAGGGGTCCCCTCCTACGAGCAGTACTTC
>-|large|14|TRBV12-3/TRBV12-4|TRBJ1-1
CASSLGTVNTEAFF
TGTGCCAGCAGTCTCGGGACGGTGAACACTGAAGCTTTCTTT
>-|medium-sized|15|TRBV4-3|TRBJ2-3
CASSPTWRVTDTQYF
TGCGCCAGCAGCCCTACCTGGAGGGTCACAGATACGCAGTATTTT
>TRBD1|-|15|TRBV28|TRBJ2-5
CASSPLTGPQETQYF
TGTGCCAGCAGTCCCCTGACAGGGCCGCAAGAGACCCAGTACTTC
>TRBD2|medium-sized|16|TRBV28|TRBJ2-7
CASSWVKRDVSYEQYF
TGTGCCAGCAGTTGGGTCAAGCGGGACGTTTCCTACGAGCAGTACTTC
>-|large|14|TRBV6-2/TRBV6-3|TRBJ2-7
CASTDYSLTYEQYF
TGTGCCAGCACGGACTACTCCCTCACCTACGAGCAGTACTTC
>-|medium-sized|14|TRBV28|TRBJ2-1
CASKEFWGSNEQFF
TGTGCCAGCAAGGAATTCTGGGGTAGTAATGAGCAGTTCTTC
>-|medium-sized|13|TRBV11-2|TRBJ2-7
CASSPWDLYEQYF
TGTGCCAGCAGCCCCTGGGACTTGTACGAGCAGTACTTC
>TRBD1|large|12|TRBV5-1|TRBJ2-2
CASSDRAGELFF
TGCGCCAGCAGTGACAGGGCCGGGGAGCTGTTTTTT
>-|medium-sized|14|TRBV6-5|TRBJ2-5
CASSTRPGGKTQYF
TGTGCCAGCAGCACCAGACCAGGGGGGAAGACCCAGTACTTC
>TRBD1|medium-sized|15|TRBV4-3|TRBJ2-1
CASSQTRDSLYEQFF
TGCGCCAGCAGCCAGACCCGGGACAGCCTTTATGAGCAGTTCTTC
>TRBD2|medium-sized|17|TRBV9|TRBJ2-3
CASSEPVAGGPPDTQYF
TGTGCCAGCAGCGAGCCCGTGGCGGGAGGGCCCCCAGATACGCAGTATTTT
>TRBD1|-|15|TRBV28|TRBJ2-3
CASSPGQGSPDTQYF
TGTGCCAGCAGTCCCGGACAGGGTAGCCCAGATACGCAGTATTTT
>-|medium-sized|18|TRBV7-9|TRBJ2-1
CASSLPEGHHGSYNEQFF
TGTGCCAGCAGCCTACCGGAGGGACACCATGGCTCCTACAATGAGCAGTTCTTC
>-|-|14|TRBV5-1|TRBJ2-7
CASSLLSVSYEQYF
TGCGCCAGCAGCTTGTTATCCGTTTCCTACGAGCAGTACTTC
>TRBD1|-|15|TRBV20-1|TRBJ2-5
CSAREGQGWEETQYF
TGCAGTGCTAGAGAGGGACAGGGTTGGGAAGAGACCCAGTACTTC
>-|medium-sized|13|TRBV5-1|TRBJ2-7
CASSLAGSYEQYF
TGCGCCAGCAGCTTGGCCGGGAGCTACGAGCAGTACTTC
>-|medium-sized|18|TRBV7-9|TRBJ2-6
CASSLGLLGPSGANVLTF
TGTGCCAGCAGCTTAGGGCTCTTAGGTCCATCTGGGGCCAACGTCCTGACTTTC
>-|-|15|TRBV6-5|TRBJ1-4
CASSYSIGGREKLFF
TGTGCCAGCAGTTACTCGATAGGGGGGAGGGAAAAACTGTTTTTT
>TRBD2|medium-sized|17|TRBV28|TRBJ2-7
CASSRIRLAELPCEQYF
TGTGCCAGCAGCCGAATTCGGCTAGCGGAGCTCCCTTGCGAGCAGTACTTC
>-|medium-sized|14|TRBV6-2/TRBV6-3|TRBJ2-3
CASTDWGSEDTQYF
TGTGCCAGCACTGACTGGGGGAGTGAAGATACGCAGTATTTT
>TRBD2|-|18|TRBV28|TRBJ2-3
CASSPLGVAGPLTDTQYF
TGTGCCAGCAGCCCCCTGGGGGTAGCGGGACCCCTCACAGATACGCAGTATTTT
>-|-|13|TRBV7-6|TRBJ2-7
CASRPGTSYEQYF
TGTGCCAGCAGGCCCGGGACCTCCTACGAGCAGTACTTC
>-|medium-sized|13|TRBV7-9|TRBJ2-1
CASSLYLNNEQFF
TGTGCCAGCAGCTTATACTTAAACAATGAGCAGTTCTTC
>TRBD2|few|15|TRBV19|TRBJ2-7
CASSITSGSSYEQYF
TGTGCCAGTAGCATCACTAGCGGGAGCTCCTACGAGCAGTACTTC
>-|-|14|TRBV7-9|TRBJ1-1
CAGSLASTGAEAFF
TGTGCCGGCAGCTTAGCTTCCACCGGCGCTGAAGCTTTCTTT
>-|medium-sized|18|TRBV7-6|TRBJ2-7
CASSTRGGPRGGDYEQYF
TGTGCCAGCAGCACGAGAGGGGGGCCGCGCGGGGGTGACTACGAGCAGTACTTC
>TRBD2|few|17|TRBV4-2|TRBJ2-7
CASSPNLAGSLSYEQYF
TGTGCCAGCAGCCCGAACTTAGCGGGATCTTTGAGCTACGAGCAGTACTTC
>-|few|12|TRBV10-3|TRBJ2-5
CAISGGGETQYF
TGTGCCATCAGTGGGGGTGGAGAGACCCAGTACTTC
>TRBD2|large|17|TRBV28|TRBJ2-3
CASSKKGLAGVTDTQYF
TGTGCCAGCAGTAAAAAGGGACTAGCGGGAGTAACAGATACGCAGTATTTT
>TRBD2|large|15|TRBV9|TRBJ2-1
CASSVEGGRGDEQFF
TGTGCCAGCAGCGTAGAAGGCGGGAGAGGTGATGAGCAGTTCTTC
>-|medium-sized|13|TRBV4-3|TRBJ1-2
CASSQDEGEGYTF
TGCGCCAGCAGCCAAGACGAGGGGGAAGGCTACACCTTC
>-|large|18|TRBV5-1|TRBJ2-6
CASSLEYTGFTGANVLTF
TGCGCCAGCAGCTTAGAGTATACAGGGTTCACTGGGGCCAACGTCCTGACTTTC
>-|-|13|TRBV29-1|TRBJ1-2
CSAWSRGFYGYTF
TGCAGCGCCTGGTCTCGGGGATTCTATGGCTACACCTTC
>-|large|16|TRBV12-5|TRBJ2-2
CASGFGTYSDTGELFF
TGTGCTAGTGGTTTCGGGACATATAGCGACACCGGGGAGCTGTTTTTT
>TRBD1|medium-sized|17|TRBV4-3|TRBJ2-2
CASSQATGWLNTGELFF
TGCGCCAGCAGCCAAGCGACAGGGTGGTTGAACACCGGGGAGCTGTTTTTT
>-|medium-sized|15|TRBV28|TRBJ2-7
CASSSGAGRSYEQYF
TGTGCCAGCAGTTCAGGGGCAGGGAGGTCCTACGAGCAGTACTTC
>-|-|13|TRBV10-3|TRBJ1-5
CAISIGEGQSQHF
TGTGCCATCAGTATAGGGGAGGGTCAGTCCCAGCATTTT
>TRBD1|medium-sized|13|TRBV28|TRBJ1-2
CASSWDSNYGYTF
TGTGCCAGCAGCTGGGACAGTAACTATGGCTACACCTTC